This T cell receptor beta chain was recorded in a study of OX40 agonist ivuxolimab in advanced cancers. Study-level background: Ivuxolimab was a fully human IgG2 agonistic monoclonal antibody targeting the costimulatory receptor OX40 (CD134). The purpose of peripheral TCRbeta sequencing was to test whether ivuxolimab changed TCR sequence diversity and led to clonal T-cell expansion. Intravenous ivuxolimab was administered to patients every 2 weeks at six dose levels: 0.01, 0.1, 0.3, 1.5, 3 and 10 mg/kg. In the dose-escalation cohort, 65% to 85% of patients were male, and the mean age was 60 years with a range of about 20 to 79. The paper reports the monotherapy dose-escalation portion (N ≈ 50 patients) of the phase I ivuxolimab trial. Of the roughly 54 patients in dose escalation, about 20 had hepatocellular carcinoma, about 15 had melanoma, 9 had renal cell carcinoma and 9 had head and neck cancer. Prior anti-PD-1, anti-PD-L1 or anti-CTLA-4 therapy was permitted, and checkpoint inhibitors had been received by roughly two fifths of dose-escalation patients. Partial responses occurred in three dose-escalation patients, of whom one had hepatocellular carcinoma and two had cutaneous melanoma. What the study reported, not specific to this receptor: Which antigens the clonally expanded peripheral T cells were specific for was not determined. Partial responders in the 0.1-3.0 mg/kg groups had among the lowest normalized peripheral clonal expansion, especially among CD8+ T cells. After ivuxolimab, CD8+ T cells had more expanded clones than CD4+ T cells on average. At doses from 0.1 to 3.0 mg/kg, clonal expansion was seen in both CD4+ and CD8+ blood T cells between baseline and week 6. Low levels of normalized T-cell clonal expansion were also seen in some nonresponding patients.

Patients with autoimmune disease history or receiving systemic immunosuppression were excluded from the trial. Peripheral blood for TCR sequencing was drawn from every dose cohort at baseline, at cycle 4 day 1 and at cycle 7 day 1. The samples were drawn from a first-in-human, open-label, multicenter phase I dose-escalation trial of ivuxolimab. The trial enrolled adults with locally advanced or metastatic head and neck squamous cell, hepatocellular, melanoma or renal cell carcinoma. CD4+ and CD8+ T cells were sorted separately from peripheral blood before TCR sequencing. To sequence the TCRbeta CDR3 region, genomic DNA was isolated from the sorted cells. The immunoSEQ Assay was used to sequence the TCRbeta CDR3 regions. The clones in this table, taken by TCRdb from immuneACCESS, are in-frame only. Not every clone is retained; where verified, under half of the shortfall comes from an unresolved V gene, and the cause of the rest is unknown. The sample table holds over 20,000 clones, of which 75% to 90% were seen once. The ten largest clones add up to around 27% of the sample.

The CDR3 starts with the cysteine, ends with the phenylalanine, and has 14 residues. Kept here is only the CDR3 DNA, which spans 42 bases and is read in frame from base 1. For CDR1 and CDR2, the germline V gene (reference sequence) lists MNHEY and SMNVEV. V lost 2 bases and J lost 7 bases; the stretch between them is 14 bases long. To note about this clone: This clone's antigen is unknown. Base qualities are missing; no much larger clone stands one base away.

The receptor was derived from an adult with an advanced solid tumor such as melanoma, head and neck, liver or kidney cancer. This sequence uses TRBV27 and TRBJ1-2, with TRBD1 perhaps the D gene, on 5 matching bases. The sequencing here drew on CD4+ or CD8+ T cells sorted from blood, taken in a trial of the OX40 agonist ivuxolimab. The DNA sequence reads TGTGCCAGCAGTTTAGCGGGGGTTGGCGGTGGCTACACCTTC. Its protein product is CASSLAGVGGGYTF.